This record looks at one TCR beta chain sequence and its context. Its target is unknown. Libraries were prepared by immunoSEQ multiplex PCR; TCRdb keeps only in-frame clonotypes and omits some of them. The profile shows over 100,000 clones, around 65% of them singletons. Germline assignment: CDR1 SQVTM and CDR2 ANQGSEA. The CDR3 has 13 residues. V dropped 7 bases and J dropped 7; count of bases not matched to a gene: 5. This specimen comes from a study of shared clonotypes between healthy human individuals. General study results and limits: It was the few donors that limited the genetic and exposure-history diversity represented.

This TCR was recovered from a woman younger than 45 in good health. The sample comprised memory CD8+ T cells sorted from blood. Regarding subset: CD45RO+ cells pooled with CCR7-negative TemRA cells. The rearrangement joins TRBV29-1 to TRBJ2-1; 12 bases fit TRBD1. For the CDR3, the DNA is TGCAGCGCGGGACAGGGGGCATGGAATGAGCAGTTCTTC. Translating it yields CSAGQGAWNEQFF.